What follows is one T cell receptor (beta chain) and its context. The data originate from a study of T-cell reconstitution after alpha-beta-depleted transplantation in children. A TCRbeta library incorporating unique molecular identifiers was prepared. MiXCR, run by TCRdb on the PCR reads, gives a single entry per CDR3 protein. This repertoire shows hundreds of thousands of distinct CDR3 sequences, about 15% found once; its top ten account for over 0.95%. Germline V lookup: CDR1 SGHTA, CDR2 FQGNSA. Trimming cost V 2 bases and J 7 bases, with 11 bases left between them. The length of the CDR3 is 14 residues.

The sample was PBMCs from the stem cell graft donor, taken from the stem cell graft. The clonotype was recovered from a human donor who donated a stem cell graft to a child with acute myeloid leukemia. V and J are TRBV7-2 and TRBJ1-4; no clear D. CDR3 DNA: TGTGCCAGCAGCTTACCCGGCTTAGGTGAAAAACTGTTTTTT. It is translated as CASSLPGLGEKLFF.